This TCR beta chain originates from a study of blood T cell repertoires in COVID-19. Study context: The study drew acute and convalescent COVID-19 samples from the United States, Italy and Spain.

Followed over time, Seattle patients had been enrolled while infection was active. Source study methods: Amplification of reference gene primers provided the estimated nucleated cell counts. Repertoires were generated with immunoSEQ multiplex PCR, while TCRdb's copy carries only in-frame clones and drops some. V and J calls and clone size follow that table, whereas D and trimming were derived from the DNA. The sample has roughly 200,000 clones; about three quarters are singletons. This receptor was taken from a woman of 80 years or more with COVID-19, enrolled during active disease. Input material: peripheral blood.

The CDR3 bases are TGTGCCAGTAGTATATCTCCGACAGGGCTCGAGACCCAGTACTTC. It yields the protein CASSISPTGLETQYF. This chain links TRBV19 with TRBJ2-5, with 7 bases aligning to TRBD1. J was trimmed by 5 bases and V by 2 bases; bases with no gene match: 8. CDR3 length: 15 amino acids. The V gene's germline CDR1 is LNHDA and CDR2 SQIVND (reference sequence). Together with reference TRBV19 and TRBJ2-5, the CDR3 gives the full variable domain: DGGITQSPKYLFRKEGQNVTLSCEQNLNHDAMYWYRQDPGQGLRLIYYSQIVNDFQKGDIAEGYSVSREKKESFPLTVTSAQKNPTAFYLCASSISPTGLETQYFGPGTRLLVL.